This T cell receptor (beta chain) was profiled in a study of identical twins. Study-level results: Conclusions leaned on cross-sectional statistical analysis and did not track the same donors over time. Carriage of fewer insertions was seen in abundant cord blood beta clonotypes, whereas memory repertoires showed none. Invariant populations such as MAIT and iNKT cells could partly muddle zero-insertion analyses.

Each donor was a healthy Caucasian. TCRdb reprocessed the 5' RACE reads via MiXCR and lists one record per CDR3 protein. The table has 350,000 to 600,000 distinct CDR3 sequences, approximately 15% seen once. This CDR3 contains 16 residues. Germline trimming cut 5 bases from V and 0 bases from J; bases unmatched to any gene: 7. Germline CDR1 and CDR2: SGHTA and FQGNSA. In this sample, this clonotype turned up a few times. The antigen is not known. These records were also assigned to another study, of yellow fever vaccine responses in identical twins.

This sequence joins TRBV7-2 and TRBJ2-1, with 7 bases lining up with TRBD2. The sequenced sample was CD4+ T cells sorted from blood. The TCR originated in a woman aged 18-29 years in good health. The CDR3, as DNA: TGTGCCAGCAGCGGAGCCCCGGGAGGCTCCTACAATGAGCAGTTCTTC. Amino acids: CASSGAPGGSYNEQFF.